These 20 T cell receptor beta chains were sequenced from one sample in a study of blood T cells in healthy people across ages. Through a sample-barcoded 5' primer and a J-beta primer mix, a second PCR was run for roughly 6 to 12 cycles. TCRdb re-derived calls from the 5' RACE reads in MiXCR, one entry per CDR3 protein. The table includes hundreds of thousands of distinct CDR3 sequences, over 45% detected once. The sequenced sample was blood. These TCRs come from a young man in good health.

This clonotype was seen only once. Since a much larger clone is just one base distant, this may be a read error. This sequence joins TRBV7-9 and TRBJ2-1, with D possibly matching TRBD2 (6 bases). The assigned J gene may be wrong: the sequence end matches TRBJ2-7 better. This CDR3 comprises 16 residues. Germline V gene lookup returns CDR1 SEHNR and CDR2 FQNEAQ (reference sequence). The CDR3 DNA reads TGTGCCAGCAGCTTAGGGGCGGGGATCCTAAGGAATGAGCAGTACTTC. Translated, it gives CASSLGAGILRNEQYF.

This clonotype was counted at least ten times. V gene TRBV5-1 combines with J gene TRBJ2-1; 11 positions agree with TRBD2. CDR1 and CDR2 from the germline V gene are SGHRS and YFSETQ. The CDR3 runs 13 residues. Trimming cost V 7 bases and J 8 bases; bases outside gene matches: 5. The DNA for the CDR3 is TGCGCCAGCCGGCTAGCGGGGGGCTATGAGCAGTTCTTC. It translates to CASRLAGGYEQFF.

The DNA of the CDR3 is TGTGCCAGCAGTGAAGGACAGTGGGCTTCACCCCTCCACTTT. It encodes CASSEGQWASPLHF. The chain links TRBV6-1 to TRBJ1-6, with D maybe TRBD1 (5 bases). V lost 1 base and J lost 9, with 10 bases in between. This CDR3 spans 14 amino acids. Looked up from germline, CDR1 is MNHNS and CDR2 is SASEGT.

As DNA, the CDR3 is TGTGCCAGCAGCTTAGATCGGACCAACACTGAGTACTTC. Translating it yields CASSLDRTNTEYF. The J gene is TRBJ2-5, the V gene TRBV7-2; unclear D gene. The ends were cut back, 1 base at V and 12 bases at J, with 15 bases in the middle. This CDR3 spans 13 amino acids. Germline V lookup: CDR1 SGHTA, CDR2 FQGNSA. The whole variable domain, filled in from reference TRBV7-2 and TRBJ2-5, reads GAGVSQSPSNKVTEKGKDVELRCDPISGHTALYWYRQSLGQGLEFLIYFQGNSAPDKSGLPSDRFSAERTGGSVSTLTIQRTQQEDSAVYLCASSLDRTNTEYFGPGTRLLVL.

This CDR3 is CASQTRSSYNEQFF. CDR3 DNA sequence: TGTGCCAGCCAAACGAGGAGCTCCTACAATGAGCAGTTCTTC. The chain joins TRBV7-9 to TRBJ2-1; the D is unclear. Trimming removed 8 bases from V and 0 bases from J, with 11 bases in between. The CDR3 loop spans 14 amino acids. Germline V gene lookup returns CDR1 SEHNR and CDR2 FQNEAQ (reference sequence).

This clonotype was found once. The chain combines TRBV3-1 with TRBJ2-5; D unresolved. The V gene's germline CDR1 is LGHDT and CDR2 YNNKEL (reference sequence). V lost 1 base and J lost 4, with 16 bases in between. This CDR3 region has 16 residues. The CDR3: CASSQGVTEVIETQYF. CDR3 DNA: TGTGCCAGCAGCCAAGGTGTAACCGAGGTGATAGAGACCCAGTACTTC.

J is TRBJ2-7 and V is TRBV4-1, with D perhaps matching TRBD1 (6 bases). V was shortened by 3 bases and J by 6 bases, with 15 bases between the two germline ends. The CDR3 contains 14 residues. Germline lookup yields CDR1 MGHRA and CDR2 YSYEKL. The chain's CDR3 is CASSHGQGKGEQYF. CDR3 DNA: TGCGCCAGCAGCCACGGGCAGGGGAAAGGCGAGCAGTACTTC.

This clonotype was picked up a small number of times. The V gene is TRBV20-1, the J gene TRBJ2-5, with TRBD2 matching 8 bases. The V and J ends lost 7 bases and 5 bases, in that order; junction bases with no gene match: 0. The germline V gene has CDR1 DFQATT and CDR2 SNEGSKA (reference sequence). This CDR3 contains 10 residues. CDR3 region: CSGLAETQYF. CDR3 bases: TGCAGTGGACTAGCGGAGACCCAGTACTTC.

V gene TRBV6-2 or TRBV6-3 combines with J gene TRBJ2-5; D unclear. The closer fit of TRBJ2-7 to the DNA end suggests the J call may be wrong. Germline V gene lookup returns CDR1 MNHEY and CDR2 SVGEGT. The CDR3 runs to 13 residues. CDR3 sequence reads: CASSWYRSYEQYF. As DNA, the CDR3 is TGTGCCAGCAGTTGGTACCGGTCCTACGAGCAGTACTTC.

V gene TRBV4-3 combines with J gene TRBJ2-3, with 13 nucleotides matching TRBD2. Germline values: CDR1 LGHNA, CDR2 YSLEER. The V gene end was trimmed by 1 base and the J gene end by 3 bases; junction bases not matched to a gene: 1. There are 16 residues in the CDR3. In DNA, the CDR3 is TGCGCCAGCAGCCAAGGGGGACTAGCGGGAACAGATACGCAGTATTTT. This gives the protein CASSQGGLAGTDTQYF.

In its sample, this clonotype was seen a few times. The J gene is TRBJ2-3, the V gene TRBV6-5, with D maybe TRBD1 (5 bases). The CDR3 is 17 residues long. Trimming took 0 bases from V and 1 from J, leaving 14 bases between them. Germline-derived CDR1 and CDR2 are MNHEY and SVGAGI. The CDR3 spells CASSYSMWGRGTDTQYF. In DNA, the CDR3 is TGTGCCAGCAGTTACTCGATGTGGGGCCGGGGCACAGATACGCAGTATTTT.

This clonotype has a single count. The CDR3 loop reads CASSRASLRWEQYF. CDR3 DNA sequence: TGTGCCAGCAGTAGGGCCTCCCTTCGGTGGGAGCAGTACTTC. The chain employs TRBV6-2 or TRBV6-3 and TRBJ2-5; possibly TRBD2 for D (5 bases). CDR3 length: 14 residues. Germline V gene sequence: CDR1 MNHEY, CDR2 SVGEGT. V lost 5 bases, J lost 11 bases, and 21 bases lay in between.

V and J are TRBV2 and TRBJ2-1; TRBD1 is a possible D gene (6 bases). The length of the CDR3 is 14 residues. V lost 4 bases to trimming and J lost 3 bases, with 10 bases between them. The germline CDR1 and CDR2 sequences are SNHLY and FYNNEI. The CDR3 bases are TGTGCCAGCAGTGTGGACAGAATCTACAATGAGCAGTTCTTC. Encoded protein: CASSVDRIYNEQFF.

CDR3 in DNA: TGTGCCAGCAGCTTAGCGGGAGCGGACGAGCAGTACTTC. The encoded protein is CASSLAGADEQYF. The chain has TRBV7-6 and TRBJ2-4; a weak D match, TRBD2 (5 bases). The end of the DNA fits TRBJ2-7 better, so the J call may be wrong. The CDR3 runs 13 residues. Germline V gives CDR1 SGHVS, CDR2 FNYEAQ.

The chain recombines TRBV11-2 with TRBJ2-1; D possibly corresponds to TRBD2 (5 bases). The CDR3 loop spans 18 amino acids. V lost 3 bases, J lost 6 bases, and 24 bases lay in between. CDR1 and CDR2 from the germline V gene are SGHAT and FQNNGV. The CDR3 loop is CASSFDPGISSLFNEQFF. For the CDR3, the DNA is TGTGCCAGCAGCTTTGATCCCGGGATTAGTTCCCTCTTCAATGAGCAGTTCTTC.

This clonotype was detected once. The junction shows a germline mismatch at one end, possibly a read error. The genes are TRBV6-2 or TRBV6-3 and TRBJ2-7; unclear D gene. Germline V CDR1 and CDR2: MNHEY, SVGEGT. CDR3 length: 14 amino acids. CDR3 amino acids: CANSPELKPYEQYF. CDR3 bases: TGTGCCAACAGTCCCGAACTGAAGCCGTACGAGCAGTACTTC.

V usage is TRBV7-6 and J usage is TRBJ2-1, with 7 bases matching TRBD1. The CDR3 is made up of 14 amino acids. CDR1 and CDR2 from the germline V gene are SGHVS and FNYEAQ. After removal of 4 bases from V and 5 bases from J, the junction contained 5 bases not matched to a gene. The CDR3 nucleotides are TGTGCCAGCAGCTGGGGACAGCCCGACAATGAGCAGTTCTTC. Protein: CASSWGQPDNEQFF.

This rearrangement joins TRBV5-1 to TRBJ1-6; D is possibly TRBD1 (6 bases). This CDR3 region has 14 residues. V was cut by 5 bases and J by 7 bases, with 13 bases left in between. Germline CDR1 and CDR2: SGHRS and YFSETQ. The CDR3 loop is CASRGGAPNSPLHF. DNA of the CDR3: TGCGCCAGCAGGGGGGGCGCGCCGAATTCACCCCTCCACTTT. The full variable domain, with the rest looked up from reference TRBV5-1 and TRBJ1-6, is KAGVTQTPRYLIKTRGQQVTLSCSPISGHRSVSWYQQTPGQGLQFLFEYFSETQRNKGNFPGRFSGRQFSNSRSEMNVSTLELGDSALYLCASRGGAPNSPLHFGNGTRLTVT.

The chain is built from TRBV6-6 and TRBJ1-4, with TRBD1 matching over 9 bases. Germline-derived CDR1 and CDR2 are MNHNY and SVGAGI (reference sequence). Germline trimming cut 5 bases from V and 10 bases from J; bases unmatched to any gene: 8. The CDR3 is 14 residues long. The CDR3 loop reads CASSPGTGKGKLFF. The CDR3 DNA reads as TGTGCCAGCAGTCCCGGGACAGGGAAAGGAAAACTGTTTTTT.

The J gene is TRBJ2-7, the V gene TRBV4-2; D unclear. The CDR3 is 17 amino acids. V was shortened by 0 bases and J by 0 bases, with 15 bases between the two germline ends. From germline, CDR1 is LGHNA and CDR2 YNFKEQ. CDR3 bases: TGTGCCAGCAGCCAAGATACGCAGCGAAGTAGCTCCTACGAGCAGTACTTC. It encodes CASSQDTQRSSSYEQYF.